The 5 T cell receptor beta chains below were found in one sample sequenced in a study of T cell responses to AZD1222 COVID-19 vaccine. Profiling relied on immunoSEQ multiplex PCR, and the TCRdb table lists in-frame clones only, not all of them. The profile shows about 120,000 clones, 90% of them singletons. The starting material was peripheral blood, obtained 28 days after the second dose of the MenACWY control vaccine. The receptors were gathered from an adult who received the MenACWY meningococcal vaccine as a control.

This clone has a handful of counts. The V gene is TRBV7-6, the J gene TRBJ2-3; 10 bases line up with TRBD2. The CDR3 is 17 amino acids. CDR1 SGHVS and CDR2 FNYEAQ come from the germline V gene. Trimming cost V 3 bases and J 3 bases; bases outside gene matches: 9. This chain's CDR3 is CASSFLSGGAETDTQYF. The CDR3 coding sequence is TGTGCCAGCAGCTTCTTGAGCGGGGGGGCCGAGACAGATACGCAGTATTTT.

This chain joins TRBV5-1 and TRBJ1-1, with TRBD1 identical over 9 bases. CDR1 is SGHRS and CDR2 is YFSETQ in the germline V gene. V was pared by 4 bases and J by 3 bases, with 7 bases of the junction left unmatched. CDR3 length: 15 amino acids. This CDR3 reads CASSREWTGDTEAFF. CDR3 DNA: TGCGCCAGCAGCCGGGAGTGGACAGGGGACACTGAAGCTTTCTTT.

V gene TRBV27 combines with J gene TRBJ2-1; TRBD1 agrees at 10 bases. The germline V gene has CDR1 MNHEY and CDR2 SMNVEV (reference sequence). V shed 5 bases and J 12 bases; nucleotides not matched to a gene: 4. This CDR3 spans 12 amino acids. The CDR3 region has the DNA TGTGCCAGCAGTCCGACAGGGGGCGGGCAGTTCTTC. It translates to CASSPTGGGQFF.

The V gene is TRBV15, the J gene TRBJ2-1, with 9 bases fitting TRBD2. Per the germline V gene, CDR1 is LNHNV and CDR2 is YYDKDF (reference sequence). The length of the CDR3 is 16 residues. Trimming took 3 bases from V and 5 from J; bases not matched to a gene: 8. Written as DNA, the CDR3 is TGTGCCACCAGCAGGTCCGGTAGCGGGAGAAACAATGAGCAGTTCTTC. This encodes CATSRSGSGRNNEQFF.

The chain has TRBV6-2 or TRBV6-3 and TRBJ1-6, with TRBD1 matching over 7 bases. Germline V CDR1 and CDR2: MNHEY, SVGEGT. Losses at the gene ends were 5 bases for V and 7 bases for J; bases not matched to a gene: 8. The CDR3 totals 15 residues. The CDR3 spells CASSPQGERNSPLHF. The CDR3 DNA reads TGTGCCAGCAGTCCGCAGGGGGAAAGGAATTCACCCCTCCACTTT.